The 16 T cell receptor beta chains reported below all come from one sample, sequenced in a study of shared clonotypes between healthy human individuals. Libraries were prepared by immunoSEQ multiplex PCR; TCRdb keeps only in-frame clonotypes and omits some of them. The sample lists roughly 2.1 million clones; approximately 94% were seen once. CD45RO-negative CD8 cells positively selected for CCR7 made up the naive population, which excluded terminally differentiated effector memory CD45RA+ cells. Sequencing was done on a sample of naive CD8+ T cells from PBMCs. The source of these receptors is a man aged 18 to 35 in good health. Some clones in this sample may be carry-over from other donors' samples.

V usage is TRBV7-6 and J usage is TRBJ2-3, with TRBD2 as a possible D gene (7 bases). Germline V gene data show CDR1 as SGHVS and CDR2 as FNYEAQ. Trimming removed 5 bases from V and 2 bases from J, with 17 bases in between. This CDR3 is 16 amino acids long. This CDR3 reads CASSPEREGVTDTQYF. The CDR3, as DNA: TGTGCCAGCAGCCCTGAAAGGGAGGGGGTCACAGATACGCAGTATTTT.

This clone was found once. The V call is TRBV4-3, the J call TRBJ1-2, with D perhaps matching TRBD1 (5 bases). The CDR3 loop spans 14 amino acids. Trimming removed 0 bases at V and 8 bases at J, with 13 bases between. CDR1 is LGHNA, CDR2 YSLEER, per germline. Here the CDR3 reads CASSQDGTLWGYTF. In nucleotides, the CDR3 is TGCGCCAGCAGCCAAGACGGGACCTTGTGGGGCTACACCTTC.

This clone has more than one count but fewer than ten. This chain uses TRBV13 with TRBJ1-1; 10 nucleotides align to TRBD1. The germline V gene encodes CDR1 PRHDT and CDR2 FYEKMQ (reference sequence). J gave up 1 base and V 6 bases, and 8 bases lay outside the gene matches. The CDR3 contains 16 residues. CDR3 region: CASRVRTGGRNTEAFF. In DNA form, the CDR3 reads TGTGCCAGCAGAGTCCGGACAGGGGGAAGGAACACTGAAGCTTTCTTT.

CDR3 nucleotides: TGTGCCAGCAGCTCACGGGACAGGTTAACCGGGGAGCTGTTTTTT. This sequence encodes CASSSRDRLTGELFF. This chain connects TRBV7-9 to TRBJ2-2; 8 bases map to TRBD1. The V segment lost 4 bases and the J segment 5 bases; nucleotides outside the gene matches: 6. Looked up from germline, CDR1 is SEHNR and CDR2 is FQNEAQ (reference sequence). The CDR3 has 15 residues.

The rearrangement joins TRBV7-2 to TRBJ2-1; D is unresolved. Per germline, CDR1 SGHTA and CDR2 FQGNSA. CDR3 length equals 13 residues. V gave up 2 bases and J gave up 3 bases, with 5 bases separating them. The CDR3 protein is CASSLRSYNEQFF. CDR3 bases: TGTGCCAGCAGCTTACGTAGCTACAATGAGCAGTTCTTC.

The chain combines TRBV28 with TRBJ1-4; 8 nucleotides line up with TRBD1. The V gene's germline CDR1 is MDHEN and CDR2 SYDVKM. J lost 4 bases, V lost 5 bases, and 3 bases had no gene match. This CDR3 spans 14 amino acids. The CDR3 DNA is TGTGCCAGCAGTGGGGGACAGGTTAATGAAAAACTGTTTTTT. Protein: CASSGGQVNEKLFF. The full variable domain, completed using reference TRBV28 and TRBJ1-4, is DVKVTQSSRYLVKRTGEKVFLECVQDMDHENMFWYRQDPGLGLRLIYFSYDVKMKEKGDIPEGYSVSREKKERFSLILESASTNQTSMYLCASSGGQVNEKLFFGSGTQLSVL.

To note about this clone: Other nucleotide sequences in the sample specify the same CDR3. The rearrangement links TRBV9 to TRBJ2-2, with TRBD2 matching 7 bases. The germline V gene has CDR1 SGDLS and CDR2 YYNGEE. V lost 0 bases to trimming and J lost 5 bases; unmatched junction nucleotides: 4. This CDR3 spans 15 amino acids. CDR3 sequence: CASSVGPGGTGELFF. The CDR3, as DNA: TGTGCCAGCAGCGTAGGGCCGGGAGGAACCGGGGAGCTGTTTTTT.

The V gene is TRBV28, the J gene TRBJ1-1, with 7 nucleotides matching TRBD1. Germline CDR1 and CDR2: MDHEN and SYDVKM. The CDR3 covers 17 residues. V was pared by 0 bases and J by 1 base, with 8 bases of the junction left unmatched. DNA for the CDR3: TGTGCCAGCAGTTTATGGGGACCCCGGGACAGGAACACTGAAGCTTTCTTT. Amino acids: CASSLWGPRDRNTEAFF.

The CDR3 DNA reads as TGTGCCAGCAGTCCCCGACCCCTCAGCACAGATACGCAGTATTTT. It specifies CASSPRPLSTDTQYF. This rearrangement joins TRBV27 to TRBJ2-3; D gene ambiguous. This CDR3 comprises 15 residues. The ends were cut back, 5 bases at V and 0 bases at J, with 12 bases in the middle. Germline loops: CDR1 MNHEY, CDR2 SMNVEV (reference sequence).

The V and J genes are TRBV4-2 and TRBJ1-1; tentatively, D is TRBD1 (5 bases). Trimming shortened V by 1 base and J by 1 base, and 16 bases separated the two germline ends. The CDR3 is made up of 17 amino acids. In germline, CDR1 is LGHNA, CDR2 YNFKEQ. As DNA, the CDR3 is TGTGCCAGCAGCCAAGCGGCGCCGTGGGGCGGGAACACTGAAGCTTTCTTT. As protein: CASSQAAPWGGNTEAFF.

The chain is built from TRBV11-1 and TRBJ2-5; D remains unclear. The CDR3 has 12 amino acids. The germline V gene encodes CDR1 SGHAT and CDR2 FQDESV (reference sequence). The germline V and J ends were trimmed by 4 bases and 5 bases, with 8 bases remaining between them. The CDR3 DNA reads TGTGCCAGCAGCTCTGTTACGGAGACCCAGTACTTC. As protein: CASSSVTETQYF.

This chain uses TRBV15 with TRBJ1-4; no definite D call. The V end lost 1 base, the J end lost 4 bases, and 10 bases lay between the germline ends. Germline CDR1 and CDR2: LNHNV and YYDKDF (reference sequence). The CDR3 sequence is 15 residues long. As DNA, the CDR3 is TGTGCCACCAGCAGAGGGGTTTCCAATAATGAAAAACTGTTTTTT. Protein sequence: CATSRGVSNNEKLFF.

The count of this clone is one. This chain joins TRBV27 and TRBJ1-6; D is possibly TRBD1 (6 bases). Germline V gene sequence: CDR1 MNHEY, CDR2 SMNVEV (reference sequence). Trimming cost V 5 bases and J 10 bases, with 18 bases left between them. The CDR3 totals 15 residues. This chain's CDR3 is CASSQRQDGVSPLHF. CDR3 in DNA: TGTGCCAGCAGTCAACGACAGGATGGGGTATCACCCCTCCACTTT.

The gene calls are TRBV27 and TRBJ2-7; 8 bases line up with TRBD2. After removal of 0 bases from V and 3 bases from J, the junction contained 7 bases not matched to a gene. The CDR3 totals 16 residues. Germline values: CDR1 MNHEY, CDR2 SMNVEV (reference sequence). Here the CDR3 DNA reads TGTGCCAGCAGTTTATCTCCAACGGGAGGGCTCTACGAGCAGTACTTC. Translating it yields CASSLSPTGGLYEQYF.

The rearrangement joins TRBV7-2 to TRBJ2-5; D possibly matches TRBD1 or TRBD2 (5 bases each). The DNA end favors TRBJ2-7, so the J call may be wrong. CDR1 and CDR2 from the germline V gene are SGHTA and FQGNSA. The length of the CDR3 is 17 residues. This CDR3 reads CASSRGFPGPVSYEQYF. In DNA form, the CDR3 reads TGTGCCAGCAGCAGAGGATTTCCGGGACCCGTGAGCTACGAGCAGTACTTC.

The chain employs TRBV7-9 and TRBJ2-1, with D possibly TRBD2 on 6 matching bases. Germline CDR1 SEHNR, CDR2 FQNEAQ (reference sequence). The CDR3 has 15 residues. Trimming left V 3 bases short and J 6 bases short, with 15 bases between. CDR3 sequence (DNA): TGTGCCAGCAGCTTGGACTACAGAGGAGCCAATGAGCAGTTCTTC. This gives the protein CASSLDYRGANEQFF.